The 8 T cell receptor beta chains given below trace back to one sample, sequenced in a study of CD8 T cells in Susac syndrome. With random hexamers, reverse transcription was performed on about 0.45 to 1 ug of RNA. TCRdb fed the immunoSEQ multiplex PCR reads into MiXCR, producing one record per CDR3 protein. The top ten clones hold about 0.19% of a sample with 100,000 to 150,000 distinct CDR3 sequences, around 94% of them seen once. The sample comprised CD8+ T cells from PBMCs. These receptors were obtained from a human donor with Susac syndrome.

This chain uses TRBV7-8 with TRBJ2-4, with 7 bases aligning to TRBD1. Germline lookup yields CDR1 SGHVS and CDR2 FQNEAQ. The CDR3 consists of 13 residues. Losses at the gene ends were 0 bases for V and 8 bases for J; bases not matched to a gene: 1. The CDR3 nucleotides read TGTGCCAGCAGCTTAGCCCAGGGGGACATTCAGTACTTC. Translated: CASSLAQGDIQYF.

The V and J genes are TRBV27 and TRBJ2-7; no clear D gene. V shed 6 bases and J shed 3 bases, with 18 bases lying between them. The length of the CDR3 is 15 residues. The germline CDR1 and CDR2 sequences are MNHEY and SMNVEV (reference sequence). CDR3 residues: CASRGPGDTYYEQYF. Written as DNA, the CDR3 is TGTGCCAGCAGGGGTCCGGGCGATACTTACTACGAGCAGTACTTC.

The chain links TRBV30 to TRBJ2-2; no firm D call. CDR1 is GTSNPN and CDR2 is SVGIG in the germline V gene (reference sequence). The V gene lost 0 bases and the J gene lost 4 bases, with 6 bases spanning the gap. This CDR3 has 13 residues. DNA of the CDR3: TGTGCCTGGAGTGTACTGGGCACCGGGGAGCTGTTTTTT. This sequence encodes CAWSVLGTGELFF.

V is TRBV7-9 and J is TRBJ1-4; D may be TRBD1 (6 bases). Germline CDR1 reads SEHNR; CDR2 reads FQNEAQ (reference sequence). V lost 4 bases and J lost 8, with 11 bases in between. The CDR3 covers 13 residues. The CDR3 DNA reads as TGTGCCAGCAGCTACCCTCAGGGGGAAAAACTGTTTTTT. Amino acid sequence: CASSYPQGEKLFF.

This clonotype was seen a single time. The chain recombines TRBV20-1 with TRBJ2-7; 16 bases are a match to TRBD2. Germline CDR1 reads DFQATT; CDR2 reads SNEGSKA (reference sequence). The CDR3 is 16 residues long. V lost 5 bases, J lost 2 bases, and 6 bases stayed unmatched. CDR3 DNA: TGCAGTGCTGGGGGGACTAGCGGGAGGGCCGCCTACGAGCAGTACTTC. It translates to CSAGGTSGRAAYEQYF.

CDR3 protein: CASGGYYEQYF. CDR3 DNA sequence: TGTGCCAGTGGCGGTTACTACGAGCAGTACTTC. The V call is TRBV19, the J call TRBJ2-7; no definite D call. Germline CDR1 is LNHDA and CDR2 is SQIVND (reference sequence). V lost 8 bases and J lost 3, with 8 bases in between. This CDR3 has 11 amino acids.

This chain links TRBV20-1 with TRBJ1-1; D is unclear. Germline V gives CDR1 DFQATT, CDR2 SNEGSKA (reference sequence). Trimming pared 3 bases from V and 5 bases from J, leaving 16 bases between. This CDR3 comprises 14 residues. The DNA of the CDR3 is TGCAGTGCTAGGCAGAAAGGGTCGGGGACTGAAGCTTTCTTT. Translation: CSARQKGSGTEAFF.

CDR3 sequence: CASRINSQQFF. The CDR3 region has the DNA TGTGCCAGTAGGATAAACAGTCAGCAGTTCTTC. The chain joins TRBV19 to TRBJ2-1, with D unresolved. With 6 bases removed from V and 11 bases from J, the gap between germline ends came to 11 bases. The length of the CDR3 is 11 residues. Germline V CDR1 and CDR2: LNHDA, SQIVND (reference sequence).